This T cell receptor (beta chain) was captured by sequencing in a study of blood T cell repertoires in COVID-19. Here immunoSEQ multiplex PCR was the method, and the copy in TCRdb shows in-frame clones only, minus some. The sample gives fewer than 250,000 clones, 80% to 90% of which show up once; roughly 10% is in the top ten. The V and J ends lost 8 bases and 3 bases, in that order; junction bases with no gene match: 2. Germline V gives CDR1 MNHNY, CDR2 SVGAGI (reference sequence). The CDR3 covers 13 residues. J is TRBJ1-5 and V is TRBV6-6; 9 nucleotides match TRBD1. The TCR comes from a woman aged 80 or older with COVID-19, enrolled during active disease. What was sequenced was peripheral blood. The CDR3 spells CASRDRANQPQHF. The CDR3 nucleotides are TGTGCCAGCCGGGACAGGGCCAATCAGCCCCAGCATTTT.